The clone carrying this T cell receptor beta chain was counted a single time. Germline CDR1 is LGHNA and CDR2 is YNFKEQ. Trimming left V 0 bases short and J 4 bases short, with 12 bases between. This CDR3 contains 15 residues. This specimen belongs to a study of T cells in tuberculosis. Sequencing was performed with immunoSEQ multiplex PCR; in TCRdb, only in-frame clones are kept and a portion is missing. The data show fewer than 35,000 clones, roughly 88% seen once. The time point was: new active TB diagnosis, blood taken before or within 7 days of starting treatment. The starting material was PBMCs, obtained at tuberculosis diagnosis. The chain employs TRBV4-2 and TRBJ1-2; unclear D gene. The receptor was derived from an adult with tuberculosis. The DNA for the CDR3 is TGTGCCAGCAGCCAAGAATCACAGTTAACCTATGGCTACACCTTC. Protein sequence: CASSQESQLTYGYTF.